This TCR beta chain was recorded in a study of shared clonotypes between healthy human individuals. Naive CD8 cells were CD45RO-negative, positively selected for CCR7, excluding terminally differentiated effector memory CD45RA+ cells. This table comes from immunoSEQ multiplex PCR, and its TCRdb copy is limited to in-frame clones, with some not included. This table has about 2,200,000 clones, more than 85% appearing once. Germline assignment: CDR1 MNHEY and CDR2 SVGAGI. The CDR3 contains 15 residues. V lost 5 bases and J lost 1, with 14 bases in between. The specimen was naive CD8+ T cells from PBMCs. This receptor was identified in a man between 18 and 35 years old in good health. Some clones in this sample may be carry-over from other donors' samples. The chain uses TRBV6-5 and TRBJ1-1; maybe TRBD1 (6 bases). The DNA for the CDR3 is TGTGCCAGCAGTACCCACAGGGTAAGGAACACTGAAGCTTTCTTT. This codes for CASSTHRVRNTEAFF.